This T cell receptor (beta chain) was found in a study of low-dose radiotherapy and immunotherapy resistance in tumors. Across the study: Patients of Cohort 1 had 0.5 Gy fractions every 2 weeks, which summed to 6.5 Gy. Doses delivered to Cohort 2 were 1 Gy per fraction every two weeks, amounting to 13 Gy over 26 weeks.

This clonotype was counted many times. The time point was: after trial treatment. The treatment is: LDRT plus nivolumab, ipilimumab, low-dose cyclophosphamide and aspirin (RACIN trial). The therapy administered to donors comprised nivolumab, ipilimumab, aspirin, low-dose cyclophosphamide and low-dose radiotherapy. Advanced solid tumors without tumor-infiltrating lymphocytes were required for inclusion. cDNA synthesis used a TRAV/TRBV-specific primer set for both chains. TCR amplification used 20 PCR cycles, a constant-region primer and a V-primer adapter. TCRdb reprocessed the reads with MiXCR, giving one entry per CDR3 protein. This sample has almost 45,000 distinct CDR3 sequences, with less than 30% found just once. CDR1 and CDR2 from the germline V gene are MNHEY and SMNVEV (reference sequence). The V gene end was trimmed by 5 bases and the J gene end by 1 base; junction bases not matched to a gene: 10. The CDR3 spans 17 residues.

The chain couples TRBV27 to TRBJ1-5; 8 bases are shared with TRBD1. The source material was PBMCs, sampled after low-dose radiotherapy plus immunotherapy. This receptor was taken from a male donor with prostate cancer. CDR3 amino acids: CASSQTGAVLSNQPQHF. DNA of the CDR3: TGTGCCAGCAGTCAGACAGGGGCGGTCCTCAGCAATCAGCCCCAGCATTTT.